The text below deals with one T cell receptor beta chain. Its antigen is not known. The data belong to a study of T cell responses to AZD1222 COVID-19 vaccine. Background on the study: Second doses were pooled across both intervals (about 4 or about 12 weeks). Study conclusions and caveats: Repertoires were obtained only post-peak T cell response.

CDR1 is SEHNR and CDR2 is FQNEAQ in the germline V gene (reference sequence). V was pared by 5 bases and J by 6 bases, with 3 bases of the junction left unmatched. This CDR3 is built from 14 residues. Repertoires were generated with immunoSEQ multiplex PCR, while TCRdb's copy carries only in-frame clones and drops some. The sample carries about 57,000 clones, around 87% recorded once. Sequences were derived from peripheral blood, sampled on day 0 of AZD1222 vaccination. This clonotype was obtained from an adult in good health. The V call is TRBV7-9, the J call TRBJ2-1; 11 nucleotides agree with TRBD2. The CDR3 DNA is TGTGCCAGCAGCAGACTAGCGGGACTCAATGAGCAGTTCTTC. Protein: CASSRLAGLNEQFF.